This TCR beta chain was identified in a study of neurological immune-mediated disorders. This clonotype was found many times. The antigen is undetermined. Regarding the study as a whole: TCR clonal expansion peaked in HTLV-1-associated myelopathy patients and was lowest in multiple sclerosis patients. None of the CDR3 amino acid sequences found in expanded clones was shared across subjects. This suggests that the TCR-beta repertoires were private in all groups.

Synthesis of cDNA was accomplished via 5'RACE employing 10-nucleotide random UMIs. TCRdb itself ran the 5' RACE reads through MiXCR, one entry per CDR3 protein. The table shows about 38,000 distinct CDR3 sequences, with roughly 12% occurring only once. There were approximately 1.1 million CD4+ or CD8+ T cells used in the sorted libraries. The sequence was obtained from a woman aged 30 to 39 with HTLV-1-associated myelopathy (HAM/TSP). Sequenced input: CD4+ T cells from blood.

The CDR3 bases are TGTGCCAGCAGCCCGGGAGGGAGGGACTGGGCCGGGGAGCTGTTTTTT. Encoded protein: CASSPGGRDWAGELFF. V and J are TRBV7-8 and TRBJ2-2, with TRBD2 matching 8 bases. The CDR3 length is 16 residues. Germline trimming cut 5 bases from V and 6 bases from J; bases unmatched to any gene: 11. Germline V CDR1 and CDR2: SGHVS, FQNEAQ. Complete variable domain (other parts from reference TRBV7-8 and TRBJ2-2): GAGVSQSPRYKVAKRGQDVALRCDPISGHVSLFWYQQALGQGPEFLTYFQNEAQLDKSGLPSDRFFAERPEGSVSTLKIQRTQQEDSAVYLCASSPGGRDWAGELFFGEGSRLTVL.